This section outlines one T cell receptor beta chain sequence together with its context. As yet, its antigen is unknown. This sample is drawn from a study of cytomegalovirus exposure and HLA in healthy donors. Study-level results: Some V segments could not be told apart, so they were left out, TRBV6-2 and TRBV6-3 among them. Among donors in an Asian-associated ancestry cluster, a later analysis reportedly found fewer N-insertions than the approximately 670-donor mean.

The V gene end was trimmed by 7 bases and the J gene end by 2 bases; junction bases not matched to a gene: 8. CDR3 length: 14 amino acids. Germline V gene lookup returns CDR1 SQVTM and CDR2 ANQGSEA. PCR involved 60 Vbeta and 13 Jbeta primers. Here immunoSEQ multiplex PCR was the method, and the copy in TCRdb shows in-frame clones only, minus some. The sample has about 130,000 clones, about four fifths seen once. Sequencing was performed on PBMCs. J is TRBJ2-7 and V is TRBV29-1; the match to TRBD1 covers 10 bases. The clonotype originates from a man in his thirties or forties in good health and CMV-seronegative. In nucleotides, the CDR3 is TGCAGCGCCGCAACCGGGACAGGGGCCTACGAGCAGTACTTC. Its protein is CSAATGTGAYEQYF.